These 27 T cell receptor beta chains share one sample of origin, sequenced in a study of circulating tumor DNA in untreated peripheral T-cell lymphoma. Profiling relied on immunoSEQ multiplex PCR, and the TCRdb table lists in-frame clones only, not all of them. This table holds around 6,400 clones, 62% found once. Sample: tumor tissue. Receptor source: a human donor with peripheral T-cell lymphoma.

The V and J genes are TRBV19 and TRBJ1-6, with D perhaps matching TRBD1 (5 bases). This CDR3 is built from 12 residues. V lost 4 bases and J 9 bases, leaving 7 bases between the germline ends. The V gene's germline CDR1 is LNHDA and CDR2 SQIVND (reference sequence). The CDR3 DNA follows: TGTGCCAGTAGTACGGGGGTTTCACCCCTCCACTTT. This sequence encodes CASSTGVSPLHF.

The rearrangement joins TRBV25-1 to TRBJ2-3; TRBD2 aligns across 8 bases. V dropped 3 bases and J dropped 5; count of bases not matched to a gene: 4. CDR1 and CDR2 (germline): MGHDK, SYGVNS. This CDR3 region has 14 residues. The CDR3 DNA sequence: TGTGCCAGCAGTGAGTTTCTAGCGGGAGATACGCAGTATTTT. Its protein product is CASSEFLAGDTQYF.

For this clone: An end of the junction differs from the germline gene, which may be a read error. The V call is TRBV18, the J call TRBJ2-7, with D perhaps matching TRBD2 (6 bases). CDR3 length equals 14 residues. Germline CDR1 is KGHSH and CDR2 is LQKENI. The CDR3 DNA reads TGTGCCAGCTCAACAAGCGGGTACTCCTATGAGCAGTACTTC. Protein: CASSTSGYSYEQYF.

This rearrangement joins TRBV15 to TRBJ2-2, with 12 bases lining up with TRBD1. In germline, CDR1 is LNHNV, CDR2 YYDKDF (reference sequence). Unmatched junction bases numbered 11, after V lost 8 bases and J lost 7 bases. This CDR3 has 16 amino acids. The CDR3 nucleotides are TGTGCCACCGATGCCGGGACAGGGGGCCGCATCGGGGAGCTGTTTTTT. Translating it yields CATDAGTGGRIGELFF. Full variable domain (remainder filled in from reference TRBV15 and TRBJ2-2): DAMVIQNPRYQVTQFGKPVTLSCSQTLNHNVMYWYQQKSSQAPKLLFHYYDKDFNNEADTPDNFQSRRPNTSFCFLDIRSPGLGDTAMYLCATDAGTGGRIGELFFGEGSRLTVL.

The chain links TRBV12-5 to TRBJ1-4; D is ambiguous. Germline loops: CDR1 LGHNT, CDR2 FRNRAP. The CDR3 totals 13 residues. The CDR3 protein is CASIVGRAEKLFF. The CDR3 DNA is TGTGCCAGCATAGTGGGTAGGGCTGAAAAACTGTTTTTT.

This clone appeared a single time. The chain links TRBV6-8 to TRBJ1-2, with TRBD1 identical over 7 bases. Looked up from germline, CDR1 is MNHGY and CDR2 is SAAAGT. The CDR3 is 14 residues long. The V segment lost 6 bases and the J segment 7 bases; nucleotides outside the gene matches: 11. The CDR3: CASRSTGEAGGYTF. CDR3 bases: TGTGCCAGCAGATCCACAGGGGAGGCTGGTGGCTACACCTTC.

This chain uses TRBV18 with TRBJ1-3; TRBD1 agrees at 7 bases. V lost 3 bases and J lost 4; bases outside the gene matches: 6. The CDR3 has 15 residues. Germline V CDR1 and CDR2: KGHSH, LQKENI. The CDR3, as DNA: TGTGCCAGCTCACCCCGGGACAGTGGGGGAAACACCATATATTTT. Translated, it gives CASSPRDSGGNTIYF. The entire variable domain, with the rest obtained from reference TRBV18 and TRBJ1-3, is as follows: NAGVMQNPRHLVRRRGQEARLRCSPMKGHSHVYWYRQLPEEGLKFMVYLQKENIIDESGMPKERFSAEFPKEGPSILRIQQVVRGDSAAYFCASSPRDSGGNTIYFGEGSWLTVV.

CDR3: CASSPGQGVTGELFF. CDR3 in DNA: TGTGCCAGCAGCCCCGGACAGGGCGTAACCGGGGAGCTGTTTTTT. This chain connects TRBV16 to TRBJ2-2; 8 positions agree with TRBD1. The trim removed 4 bases at V and 5 bases at J, leaving 6 bases unmatched. Germline V gene lookup returns CDR1 KGHSY and CDR2 FQNENV. The CDR3 spans 15 residues.

The V and J genes are TRBV5-1 and TRBJ2-3; D ambiguous. V dropped 0 bases and J dropped 0 bases, with 8 bases sitting between them. The CDR3 runs 15 residues. Germline V lookup: CDR1 SGHRS, CDR2 YFSETQ. The chain's CDR3 is CASSLADRSTDTQYF. In DNA form, the CDR3 reads TGCGCCAGCAGCTTGGCCGATCGGAGCACAGATACGCAGTATTTT.

The rearrangement links TRBV7-4 to TRBJ1-1; TRBD1 matches 8 bases. CDR1 is SGHVT, CDR2 SQSDAQ, per germline. The junction had 8 bases not matched to a gene; V was cut back by 4 bases and J by 4 bases. The CDR3 is 15 residues long. The CDR3 loop reads CASSSSTRGPTEAFF. CDR3 coding DNA: TGTGCCAGCAGCTCAAGCACCAGGGGGCCCACTGAAGCTTTCTTT.

The chain recombines TRBV29-1 with TRBJ1-2; no reliable D call. The CDR3 is 12 amino acids. Germline CDR1 is SQVTM and CDR2 is ANQGSEA. The germline V and J ends were trimmed by 6 bases and 1 base, with 9 bases remaining between them. The CDR3 DNA is TGCAGCGTGGAACAGTGTAACTATGGCTACACCTTC. Residues: CSVEQCNYGYTF.

This chain joins TRBV10-3 and TRBJ1-5, with D possibly being TRBD1 (5 bases). The CDR3 covers 15 residues. The V and J ends lost 10 bases and 0 bases respectively, with 16 bases between them. CDR1 and CDR2 (germline): ENHRY, SYGVKD. CDR3 residues: CASRQQVYSNQPQHF. As DNA, the CDR3 is TGTGCCAGTAGACAACAGGTATATAGCAATCAGCCCCAGCATTTT.

This clone counts as medium-sized. The J gene is TRBJ1-2, the V gene TRBV6-8; D is unresolved. Trimming left V 5 bases short and J 5 bases short, with 12 bases between. Germline V gives CDR1 MNHGY, CDR2 SAAAGT. The CDR3 sequence is 13 residues long. CDR3 amino acids: CASSPTVVYGYTF. In nucleotides, the CDR3 is TGTGCCAGCAGTCCAACAGTGGTTTATGGCTACACCTTC.

In this sample, this clone turned up once. The chain combines TRBV1 with TRBJ1-5. TRBV1 is termed a pseudogene. This CDR3 contains 14 residues. CDR3 in DNA: TGCGCCAGCAGCCAATGGGTTAACGTTCAGCCCCAGCATTTT. This sequence encodes CASSQWVNVQPQHF.

The rearrangement joins TRBV5-1 to TRBJ2-5; 9 bases align to TRBD1. Per germline, CDR1 SGHRS and CDR2 YFSETQ. Germline trimming cut 5 bases from V and 2 bases from J; bases unmatched to any gene: 7. This CDR3 has 15 amino acids. CDR3 DNA: TGCGCCAGCAGTTCTTCTGGGACAGGGCAAGAGACCCAGTACTTC. It codes for CASSSSGTGQETQYF.

This rearrangement joins TRBV19 to TRBJ2-7, with TRBD2 matching 11 bases. J gave up 0 bases and V 6 bases, and 4 bases lay outside the gene matches. This CDR3 is 15 amino acids long. Germline V gene data show CDR1 as LNHDA and CDR2 as SQIVND (reference sequence). The CDR3 nucleotides are TGTGCCAGTAGCCCTACTAGCGGGAGCTCCTACGAGCAGTACTTC. The encoded protein is CASSPTSGSSYEQYF.

This clone was seen only once. The genes are TRBV19 and TRBJ2-3, with D perhaps assigned TRBD1 or TRBD2 (6 bases each). This CDR3 contains 14 residues. V shed 2 bases and J shed 4 bases, with 10 bases lying between them. Germline CDR1 reads LNHDA; CDR2 reads SQIVND (reference sequence). CDR3 region: CASSITGAADTQYF. The CDR3 DNA sequence: TGTGCCAGTAGTATAACGGGGGCCGCAGATACGCAGTATTTT.

This clone is judged large. This chain connects TRBV28 to TRBJ1-1, with 7 bases lining up with TRBD1. Germline values: CDR1 MDHEN, CDR2 SYDVKM. This CDR3 is built from 15 residues. V gave up 6 bases and J gave up 4 bases; unmatched junction bases: 11. The chain's CDR3 is CASSKKQGIGTEAFF. CDR3 sequence (DNA): TGTGCCAGCAGCAAAAAACAGGGGATTGGCACTGAAGCTTTCTTT.

With regard to this clone: One junction end disagrees with the germline gene, perhaps due to a read error. V is TRBV19 and J is TRBJ1-6; TRBD1 might be the D (6 bases). This CDR3 is built from 18 residues. Per germline, CDR1 LNHDA and CDR2 SQIVND (reference sequence). CDR3 in amino acids: CVSSPSSSWDKYNSPLHF. CDR3 in DNA: TGTGTCAGTAGTCCGTCCTCAAGTTGGGACAAATATAATTCACCCCTCCACTTT.

This chain connects TRBV6-8 to TRBJ2-7; possible D gene TRBD2, 5 bases. Germline V gene lookup returns CDR1 MNHGY and CDR2 SAAAGT. This CDR3 spans 15 amino acids. V was pared by 1 base and J by 3 bases, with 13 bases between. CDR3 in DNA: TGTGCCAGCAGTTACTTAGGCATTGGGAGCTACGAGCAGTACTTC. It encodes CASSYLGIGSYEQYF.

V usage is TRBV29-1 and J usage is TRBJ2-7, with unresolved D. The V gene lost 3 bases and the J gene lost 3 bases, with 12 bases spanning the gap. Germline-derived CDR1 and CDR2 are SQVTM and ANQGSEA. CDR3 length: 13 residues. The CDR3 spells CSVEQGPHYEQYF. The CDR3 nucleotides are TGCAGCGTTGAGCAAGGGCCCCACTACGAGCAGTACTTC.

The chain has TRBV7-1 and TRBJ1-2, with 8 bases aligning to TRBD1. TRBV7-1 is an ORF; its function is uncertain. This CDR3 spans 13 amino acids. V lost 5 bases to trimming and J lost 4 bases; unmatched junction nucleotides: 3. The CDR3 loop is CASSLDRGYGYTF. The CDR3 nucleotides read TGTGCCAGCAGCCTCGACAGGGGCTATGGCTACACCTTC.

The chain uses TRBV14 and TRBJ1-1; D gene uncertain. V gave up 4 bases and J gave up 4 bases, with 10 bases separating them. Germline V gives CDR1 SGHDN, CDR2 FVKESK. The CDR3 covers 13 residues. CDR3 region: CASSPTWGTEAFF. CDR3 nucleotides: TGTGCCAGCAGCCCGACATGGGGCACTGAAGCTTTCTTT.

The chain uses TRBV6-4 and TRBJ2-2; D unresolved. CDR1 MRHNA and CDR2 SNTAGT come from the germline V gene. The CDR3 loop spans 11 amino acids. V dropped 6 bases and J dropped 7 bases, with 6 bases sitting between them. The CDR3: CASRAGGELFF. The CDR3 coding sequence is TGTGCCAGCAGAGCCGGCGGGGAGCTGTTTTTT.

This chain links TRBV2 with TRBJ1-1; maybe TRBD1 (5 bases). Germline V CDR1 and CDR2: SNHLY, FYNNEI. The CDR3 runs to 15 residues. Between the trimmed V and J ends, which lost 0 bases and 7 bases, there was a span of 15 bases. CDR3 protein: CASSEARIGGIEAFF. The DNA for the CDR3 is TGTGCCAGCAGTGAAGCGCGGATTGGGGGGATTGAAGCTTTCTTT.

This clone was seen a few times. The chain recombines TRBV14 with TRBJ1-2; D remains unclear. With 4 bases removed from V and 0 bases from J, the gap between germline ends came to 6 bases. The germline CDR1 and CDR2 sequences are SGHDN and FVKESK. The CDR3 spans 13 residues. CDR3 nucleotides: TGTGCCAGCAGCCTACTAGCTAACTATGGCTACACCTTC. This sequence encodes CASSLLANYGYTF.

The chain has TRBV14 and TRBJ2-2; D is unclear. Germline loops: CDR1 SGHDN, CDR2 FVKESK. The CDR3 is made up of 13 amino acids. Trimming stripped 4 bases from V and 7 bases from J, with 10 bases between. CDR3 bases: TGTGCCAGCAGCCTTAGCTCGGGCGGGGAGCTGTTTTTT. Translating gives CASSLSSGGELFF.